Below, one T cell receptor beta chain is given with its context. This specimen belongs to a study of blood T cell repertoires in COVID-19. In the study overall: Spain, Italy and the United States supplied samples that represented acute and convalescent COVID-19. The analysed material was cDNA or gDNA that came from T cells, B-cell-depleted T cells, or PBMCs.

The germline V gene encodes CDR1 LGHDT and CDR2 YNNKEL (reference sequence). The CDR3 extends over 15 amino acids. Trimming cost V 4 bases and J 3 bases, with 15 bases left between them. In the study's own analysis: Amplification of reference gene primers was used by the study to estimate nucleated cell counts. TCRdb keeps only in-frame clones here, not all; method: immunoSEQ multiplex PCR. That table gives V, J and clone size, and the DNA gave D and trimming. The table has a few hundred thousand clones, around 84% seen once. The rearrangement links TRBV3-1 (or the pseudogene TRBV3-2) to TRBJ1-1; a weak D match, TRBD1 (5 bases). The sequence came from a woman between 18 and 29 years old with acute or convalescent COVID-19. Sequencing was done on a sample of peripheral blood. CDR3 region: CASSLTTAGDTEAFF. The CDR3 nucleotides are TGTGCCAGCAGCCTTACGACAGCGGGGGACACTGAAGCTTTCTTT.